The 12 T cell receptor beta chains given below trace back to one sample, sequenced in a study of early T cells in non-severe SARS-CoV-2 infection. Via MiXCR, TCRdb re-called the 5' RACE reads, giving one row per CDR3 protein. Of some 71,000 distinct CDR3 sequences in the sample, about 9% were seen once. Specimen: whole blood. The receptor set was obtained from an adult who was a healthcare worker with PCR-confirmed SARS-CoV-2 infection or an uninfected control (not recorded which).

At least ten counts were recorded for this clonotype. The chain links TRBV20-1 to TRBJ1-1, with no clear D. Trimming took off 3 bases at V and 11 bases at J, with 16 bases between the two ends. CDR1 and CDR2 (germline): DFQATT, SNEGSKA (reference sequence). The CDR3 sequence is 12 residues long. CDR3 nucleotides: TGCAGTGCTAGTGGGCAGGTCCACGGGGCTTTCTTT. Amino acid sequence: CSASGQVHGAFF.

There are many counts of this clonotype. The chain uses TRBV18 and TRBJ2-2; D remains unclear. CDR1 KGHSH and CDR2 LQKENI come from the germline V gene. CDR3 size: 14 residues. The V and J ends lost 3 bases and 1 base respectively, with 6 bases between them. The CDR3 is CASSPLQNTGELFF. CDR3 nucleotide sequence: TGTGCCAGCTCACCTTTACAGAACACCGGGGAGCTGTTTTTT. Drawing the rest from reference TRBV18 and TRBJ2-2, the complete variable domain is NAGVMQNPRHLVRRRGQEARLRCSPMKGHSHVYWYRQLPEEGLKFMVYLQKENIIDESGMPKERFSAEFPKEGPSILRIQQVVRGDSAAYFCASSPLQNTGELFFGEGSRLTVL.

This rearrangement joins TRBV18 to TRBJ2-1, with D possibly called TRBD1 or TRBD2 (8 bases each). This CDR3 is built from 17 residues. From germline, CDR1 is KGHSH and CDR2 LQKENI. Trimming removed 3 bases from V and 6 bases from J, with 21 bases in between. The CDR3: CASSPGQAAGGRNEQFF. CDR3 nucleotides: TGTGCCAGCTCACCGGGACAGGCCGCGGGAGGACGCAATGAGCAGTTCTTC.

The chain uses TRBV11-2 and TRBJ1-1, with D tentatively TRBD1 (5 bases). The CDR3 sequence is 15 residues long. V was shortened by 1 base and J by 4 bases, with 13 bases between the two germline ends. Looked up from germline, CDR1 is SGHAT and CDR2 is FQNNGV. In DNA form, the CDR3 reads TGTGCCAGCAGCTTAGTTAGGCAGAGGGGCACTGAAGCTTTCTTT. Its translation: CASSLVRQRGTEAFF.

This clonotype showed up just a few times. The genes are TRBV11-3 and TRBJ2-2, with D unresolved. Trimming stripped 0 bases from V and 3 bases from J, with 8 bases between. Looked up from germline, CDR1 is SGHNT and CDR2 is YENEEA. There are 15 residues in the CDR3. The CDR3 protein is CASSLDPQDTGELFF. CDR3 bases: TGTGCCAGCAGCTTAGACCCGCAGGACACCGGGGAGCTGTTTTTT.

The CDR3 loop is CASSIRASYEQYF. In DNA, the CDR3 is TGTGCCAGCAGTATCAGGGCCTCCTACGAGCAGTACTTC. V is TRBV11-1 and J is TRBJ2-7, with D perhaps matching TRBD1 (5 bases). The CDR3 is 13 residues long. Per germline, CDR1 SGHAT and CDR2 FQDESV (reference sequence). With 6 bases removed from V and 0 bases from J, the gap between germline ends came to 9 bases.

The CDR3 DNA sequence: TGTGCCAGCACTGTTAATGAAAAACTGTTTTTT. This encodes CASTVNEKLFF. The gene calls are TRBV12-3 or TRBV12-4 and TRBJ1-4; D is undetermined. The CDR3 is 11 amino acids. V lost 7 bases and J lost 4, with 4 bases in between.

In this sample, this clonotype turned up many times. The J gene is TRBJ2-7, the V gene TRBV7-9, with 14 bases that match TRBD2. This CDR3 is built from 18 residues. J gave up 2 bases and V 0 bases, and 6 bases lay outside the gene matches. Germline assignment: CDR1 SEHNR and CDR2 FQNEAQ (reference sequence). CDR3 amino acids: CASSLADGLAGGTYEQYF. DNA of the CDR3: TGTGCCAGCAGCTTAGCGGATGGACTAGCGGGGGGAACCTACGAGCAGTACTTC.

The chain employs TRBV5-6 and TRBJ2-7; possibly TRBD1 for D (6 bases). The V gene's germline CDR1 is SGHDT and CDR2 YYEEEE. V gave up 0 bases and J gave up 2 bases, with 12 bases separating them. This CDR3 comprises 15 residues. For the CDR3, the DNA is TGTGCCAGCAGCTTGGCCCAGGACAGACCCTACGAGCAGTACTTC. This encodes CASSLAQDRPYEQYF.

Concerning this clonotype: A much larger clone is a single base away; this may be a read error. The rearrangement uses TRBV20-1 and TRBJ2-1, with D hard to call. In germline, CDR1 is DFQATT, CDR2 SNEGSKA (reference sequence). The CDR3 has 12 residues. The V gene lost 8 bases and the J gene lost 5 bases, with 13 bases spanning the gap. The CDR3 loop is CSTQRTNNEQFF. The CDR3 bases are TGCAGTACACAACGGACGAACAATGAGCAGTTCTTC.

V and J are TRBV5-6 and TRBJ2-7, with 9 nucleotides matching TRBD2. CDR1 SGHDT and CDR2 YYEEEE come from the germline V gene. Losses at the gene ends were 0 bases for V and 2 bases for J; bases not matched to a gene: 3. The CDR3 covers 15 residues. The CDR3 DNA follows: TGTGCCAGCAGCTTGGAGCGGGGGGCTGCCTACGAGCAGTACTTC. This translates into CASSLERGAAYEQYF.

This clonotype was seen repeatedly, ten times or more. The rearrangement joins TRBV11-1 to TRBJ2-7, with 7 bases identical to TRBD1. From germline, CDR1 is SGHAT and CDR2 FQDESV (reference sequence). V shed 5 bases, J shed 4 bases, and the junction held 8 bases outside the gene matches. The CDR3 is made up of 14 amino acids. CDR3 protein: CASSRDSFPYEQYF. In DNA, the CDR3 is TGTGCCAGCAGCCGGGACAGTTTTCCTTACGAGCAGTACTTC.